This T cell receptor beta chain was found in a study of cytomegalovirus exposure and HLA in healthy donors. The data were produced by immunoSEQ multiplex PCR, yet TCRdb's version contains in-frame clones alone and is incomplete. The sample lists 80,000 or so clones, 85% to 95% occurring once. Germline V gene data show CDR1 as LGHNT and CDR2 as FRNRAP. J lost 3 bases, V lost 2 bases, and 3 bases had no gene match. The CDR3 consists of 15 residues. The receptor's source is a woman under 30 in good health and CMV-seronegative. Specimen: PBMCs. This chain joins TRBV12-5 and TRBJ2-3, with 9 bases lining up with TRBD2. CDR3 loop: CASGLRLAGTDTQYF. The DNA for the CDR3 is TGTGCTAGTGGTTTGCGGCTAGCGGGGACAGATACGCAGTATTTT.